One and the same sample provided the 31 T cell receptor beta chains below, sequenced in a study of blood T cell repertoires in COVID-19. Generated by immunoSEQ multiplex PCR, the TCRdb table keeps only in-frame clones and is missing some. This table holds around 400,000 clones, approximately 90% found once. Sample: PBMCs or T cells enriched from blood (not recorded which). These receptor sequences come from a middle-aged woman who had been exposed to COVID-19.

V and J are TRBV19 and TRBJ1-1; D is uncertain. Trimming took 9 bases from V and 0 from J, leaving 11 bases between them. The CDR3 extends over 13 amino acids. Germline V gives CDR1 LNHDA, CDR2 SQIVND (reference sequence). The CDR3 loop is CASQSPLNTEAFF. The CDR3 DNA reads TGTGCCAGCCAATCCCCCCTGAACACTGAAGCTTTCTTT.

The chain carries TRBV6-2 or TRBV6-3 and TRBJ2-5; TRBD1 matches 8 bases. Germline loops: CDR1 MNHEY, CDR2 SVGEGT. J was trimmed by 3 bases and V by 6 bases; bases with no gene match: 9. This CDR3 region has 15 residues. CDR3 in DNA: TGTGCCAGCAGCAAGAAAGGGACAGGAAAAGAGACCCAGTACTTC. Protein: CASSKKGTGKETQYF.

This chain links TRBV10-1 with TRBJ1-1; tentative D call: TRBD1 (6 bases). Germline V CDR1 and CDR2: WNHNN, SYGVQD (reference sequence). Trimming shortened V by 6 bases and J by 4 bases, and 15 bases separated the two germline ends. CDR3 length: 14 amino acids. DNA of the CDR3: TGCGCCAGCAGAATACTCGACAGGCCCACTGAAGCTTTCTTT. This gives the protein CASRILDRPTEAFF.

The chain carries TRBV6-5 and TRBJ1-2; D perhaps matches TRBD1 (6 bases). The V end lost 7 bases, the J end lost 8 bases, and 20 bases lay between the germline ends. Germline V gives CDR1 MNHEY, CDR2 SVGAGI. CDR3 length: 14 amino acids. The CDR3, as DNA: TGTGCCAGCACCCAGGGGTTAGGGATCCCAGGCTACACCTTC. Translating gives CASTQGLGIPGYTF.

This rearrangement joins TRBV7-2 to TRBJ1-1; a possible D gene is TRBD1 (5 bases). The ends were cut back, 0 bases at V and 4 bases at J, with 12 bases in the middle. This CDR3 is 15 amino acids long. Germline V gene lookup returns CDR1 SGHTA and CDR2 FQGNSA. CDR3 protein: CASSLALGGGTEAFF. Here the CDR3 DNA reads TGTGCCAGCAGCTTAGCGTTGGGGGGGGGCACTGAAGCTTTCTTT. Combining the CDR3 with reference TRBV7-2 and TRBJ1-1 gives the whole variable domain GAGVSQSPSNKVTEKGKDVELRCDPISGHTALYWYRQSLGQGLEFLIYFQGNSAPDKSGLPSDRFSAERTGGSVSTLTIQRTQQEDSAVYLCASSLALGGGTEAFFGQGTRLTVV.

The genes are TRBV12-3 or TRBV12-4 and TRBJ1-6; the D gene is possibly TRBD1 (5 bases). Trimming shortened V by 6 bases and J by 7 bases, and 10 bases separated the two germline ends. The CDR3 consists of 13 residues. The chain's CDR3 is CASSGTVNSPLHF. The CDR3 bases are TGTGCCAGCAGCGGGACTGTCAATTCACCCCTCCACTTT.

The chain employs TRBV3-1 (or the pseudogene TRBV3-2) and TRBJ2-1; 12 positions agree with TRBD2. Germline V gene lookup returns CDR1 LGHDT and CDR2 YNNKEL (reference sequence). The CDR3 is 20 residues long. The V segment lost 0 bases and the J segment 6 bases; nucleotides outside the gene matches: 15. CDR3 loop: CASSQERWRTSGVWGNEQFF. The CDR3 DNA reads TGTGCCAGCAGCCAAGAGCGTTGGAGGACTAGCGGGGTTTGGGGCAATGAGCAGTTCTTC.

This CDR3 reads CASSLGQGVFSYTF. The CDR3 coding sequence is TGTGCCAGCAGCTTGGGACAGGGAGTGTTTAGCTACACCTTC. This chain connects TRBV5-5 to TRBJ1-2, with 7 bases that match TRBD1. Germline V gene data show CDR1 as SGHKS and CDR2 as YYEKEE (reference sequence). The CDR3 length is 14 residues. Trimming took 0 bases from V and 9 from J; bases not matched to a gene: 8.

The J gene is TRBJ2-2, the V gene TRBV6-2 or TRBV6-3, with D possibly TRBD2 on 6 matching bases. This CDR3 contains 15 residues. Germline V gives CDR1 MNHEY, CDR2 SVGEGT. The germline V and J ends were trimmed by 1 base and 4 bases, with 10 bases remaining between them. In nucleotides, the CDR3 is TGTGCCAGCAGTTACTGGCCTAGCGTCACCGGGGAGCTGTTTTTT. It translates to CASSYWPSVTGELFF.

J is TRBJ1-1 and V is TRBV5-1, with D tentatively TRBD1 (6 bases). The CDR3 spans 16 residues. The germline V gene has CDR1 SGHRS and CDR2 YFSETQ. The V and J ends lost 2 bases and 4 bases respectively, with 18 bases between them. CDR3 nucleotide sequence: TGCGCCAGCAGCTTAGGTAGGGGGAATACTCGCACTGAAGCTTTCTTT. Its translation is CASSLGRGNTRTEAFF.

The gene calls are TRBV7-2 and TRBJ2-2; D not resolved. The CDR3 totals 16 residues. Looked up from germline, CDR1 is SGHTA and CDR2 is FQGNSA. V was clipped by 0 bases and J by 0 bases, with 8 bases between them. CDR3 region: CASSLASTTNTGELFF. DNA of the CDR3: TGTGCCAGCAGCTTAGCAAGTACAACGAACACCGGGGAGCTGTTTTTT.

The CDR3 sequence is CASSRGAPKEGNTIYF. The CDR3 DNA reads TGTGCCAGCAGCCGCGGGGCTCCCAAGGAAGGAAACACCATATATTTT. The chain employs TRBV7-9 and TRBJ1-3; the D gene is possibly TRBD1 (5 bases). V was clipped by 5 bases and J by 4 bases, with 18 bases between them. This CDR3 comprises 16 residues. Germline loops: CDR1 SEHNR, CDR2 FQNEAQ (reference sequence).

The chain carries TRBV5-1 and TRBJ2-3; TRBD2 matches 16 bases. The CDR3 is 17 amino acids. V was clipped by 4 bases and J by 3 bases; unmatched bases: 5. Germline V gene lookup returns CDR1 SGHRS and CDR2 YFSETQ. CDR3 sequence (DNA): TGCGCCAGCAGCCCCGAGGGACTAGCGGGGGGGACAGATACGCAGTATTTT. Translated, it gives CASSPEGLAGGTDTQYF.

This clone was observed once. This chain joins TRBV5-4 and TRBJ1-5; no firm D call. The CDR3 totals 14 residues. V was shortened by 1 base and J by 4 bases, with 9 bases between the two germline ends. Germline CDR1 is SGHNT and CDR2 is YYREEE (reference sequence). The CDR3 region is CASSLRRGNQPQHF. CDR3 nucleotide sequence: TGTGCCAGCAGCTTGCGGCGGGGTAATCAGCCCCAGCATTTT. The full variable domain, with the rest looked up from reference TRBV5-4 and TRBJ1-5, is ETGVTQSPTHLIKTRGQQVTLRCSSQSGHNTVSWYQQALGQGPQFIFQYYREEENGRGNFPPRFSGLQFPNYSSELNVNALELDDSALYLCASSLRRGNQPQHFGDGTRLSIL.

The rearrangement links TRBV19 to TRBJ2-2; weak D call: TRBD1 (5 bases). The V end lost 6 bases, the J end lost 6 bases, and 11 bases lay between the germline ends. Per the germline V gene, CDR1 is LNHDA and CDR2 is SQIVND (reference sequence). The CDR3 consists of 13 residues. In DNA form, the CDR3 reads TGTGCCAGTAGCCCCCAGGGTTCCGGGGAGCTGTTTTTT. Its protein is CASSPQGSGELFF.

This sequence joins TRBV9 and TRBJ2-7; D is unclear. The germline CDR1 and CDR2 sequences are SGDLS and YYNGEE. The CDR3 consists of 15 residues. V was pared by 1 base and J by 2 bases, with 13 bases between. CDR3 DNA sequence: TGTGCCAGCAGCGTAAGTCTAAACCCCCCCTACGAGCAGTACTTC. Its translation: CASSVSLNPPYEQYF. The variable domain in full, completed from reference TRBV9 and TRBJ2-7, reads DSGVTQTPKHLITATGQRVTLRCSPRSGDLSVYWYQQSLDQGLQFLIQYYNGEERAKGNILERFSAQQFPDLHSELNLSSLELGDSALYFCASSVSLNPPYEQYFGPGTRLTVT.

This chain uses TRBV12-3 or TRBV12-4 with TRBJ1-2; TRBD1 aligns across 7 bases. CDR3 length: 11 amino acids. V lost 6 bases to trimming and J lost 8 bases; unmatched junction nucleotides: 3. CDR3 in amino acids: CASRLRGGYTF. The CDR3 DNA follows: TGTGCCAGCAGACTCAGGGGGGGCTACACCTTC.

This sequence joins TRBV12-3 or TRBV12-4 and TRBJ2-7, with TRBD1 identical over 9 bases. The CDR3 has 13 amino acids. The V gene end was trimmed by 8 bases and the J gene end by 5 bases; junction bases not matched to a gene: 7. CDR3 in amino acids: CASRYRGQDEQYF. As DNA, the CDR3 is TGTGCCAGCCGATACAGGGGGCAGGACGAGCAGTACTTC.

This sequence joins TRBV11-3 and TRBJ1-1; TRBD1 agrees at 7 bases. The CDR3 sequence is 16 residues long. Germline loops: CDR1 SGHNT, CDR2 YENEEA. V trimming: 1 base; J trimming: 5 bases; junction bases outside the gene matches: 10. Here the CDR3 reads CASSLADRMTGTEAFF. The CDR3 DNA sequence: TGTGCCAGCAGCTTAGCGGACAGGATGACGGGGACTGAAGCTTTCTTT.

The chain joins TRBV5-1 to TRBJ1-3, with TRBD1 as a possible D gene (6 bases). CDR1 and CDR2 from the germline V gene are SGHRS and YFSETQ. This CDR3 region has 16 residues. Trimming cost V 4 bases and J 0 bases, with 14 bases left between them. CDR3: CASSPGHPSSGNTIYF. As DNA, the CDR3 is TGCGCCAGCAGCCCGGGACACCCGAGCTCTGGAAACACCATATATTTT. Looking up the rest from reference TRBV5-1 and TRBJ1-3 gives the full variable domain: KAGVTQTPRYLIKTRGQQVTLSCSPISGHRSVSWYQQTPGQGLQFLFEYFSETQRNKGNFPGRFSGRQFSNSRSEMNVSTLELGDSALYLCASSPGHPSSGNTIYFGEGSWLTVV.

The chain has TRBV19 and TRBJ1-2; TRBD1 agrees at 7 bases. The germline V gene has CDR1 LNHDA and CDR2 SQIVND (reference sequence). There are 13 residues in the CDR3. The ends lost 7 bases at V and 2 bases at J; junction bases unmatched: 4. The CDR3 loop is CASTVGQNYGYTF. CDR3 sequence (DNA): TGTGCCAGTACCGTGGGACAGAACTATGGCTACACCTTC. The whole variable domain, remainder taken from reference TRBV19 and TRBJ1-2, is DGGITQSPKYLFRKEGQNVTLSCEQNLNHDAMYWYRQDPGQGLRLIYYSQIVNDFQKGDIAEGYSVSREKKESFPLTVTSAQKNPTAFYLCASTVGQNYGYTFGSGTRLTVV.

This chain uses TRBV18 with TRBJ2-1; 8 nucleotides align to TRBD1. Germline assignment: CDR1 KGHSH and CDR2 LQKENI. The J segment lost 8 bases and the V segment lost 4 bases, leaving 4 bases of the junction unmatched. This CDR3 comprises 13 residues. CDR3: CASSLQGAYEQFF. Here the CDR3 DNA reads TGTGCCAGCTCACTGCAGGGGGCCTATGAGCAGTTCTTC.

The chain is built from TRBV19 and TRBJ1-5, with 8 positions matching TRBD1. Germline-derived CDR1 and CDR2 are LNHDA and SQIVND (reference sequence). Trimming at V came to 4 bases and at J to 1 base, leaving 6 bases not matched to a gene. This CDR3 spans 16 amino acids. The CDR3: CASSTGQGRSNQPQHF. The CDR3 coding sequence is TGTGCCAGTAGTACAGGACAGGGACGGAGCAATCAGCCCCAGCATTTT.

Here the CDR3 DNA reads TGTGCCAGCAGCGTAGTGGGACTATCGGGGGATACGCAGTATTTT. The encoded protein is CASSVVGLSGDTQYF. This chain connects TRBV9 to TRBJ2-3; 7 bases are shared with TRBD2. The V segment lost 0 bases and the J segment 6 bases; nucleotides outside the gene matches: 7. Germline CDR1 and CDR2: SGDLS and YYNGEE. The CDR3 extends over 15 amino acids.

The chain joins TRBV6-5 to TRBJ1-2; unclear D gene. This CDR3 has 15 residues. Germline lookup yields CDR1 MNHEY and CDR2 SVGAGI. Trimming removed 6 bases from V and 8 bases from J, with 22 bases in between. CDR3 sequence reads: CASSRPGALVAGYTF. CDR3 nucleotides: TGTGCCAGCAGCCGCCCCGGAGCCCTCGTAGCGGGCTACACCTTC.

The DNA for the CDR3 is TGTGCCAGCAGCTTAGGGTCCGGGACTAGCGGGAGTGAGCAGTTCTTC. Protein: CASSLGSGTSGSEQFF. V is TRBV7-2 and J is TRBJ2-1, with 14 bases aligning to TRBD2. V was pared by 1 base and J by 9 bases, with 5 bases of the junction left unmatched. CDR3 length: 16 amino acids. Germline CDR1 is SGHTA and CDR2 is FQGNSA.

Only one count was recorded for this clone. This rearrangement joins TRBV29-1 to TRBJ1-1, with D possibly TRBD1 on 5 matching bases. The germline V gene encodes CDR1 SQVTM and CDR2 ANQGSEA. The length of the CDR3 is 14 residues. The V end lost 7 bases, the J end lost 0 bases, and 15 bases lay between the germline ends. The CDR3 DNA reads as TGCAGCGCAACTGGGGCCCAAATGAACACTGAAGCTTTCTTT. Its translation: CSATGAQMNTEAFF.

The chain recombines TRBV30 with TRBJ1-4, with TRBD1 identical over 10 bases. V dropped 1 base and J dropped 6; count of bases not matched to a gene: 2. This CDR3 contains 14 residues. Germline CDR1 GTSNPN, CDR2 SVGIG (reference sequence). For the CDR3, the DNA is TGTGCCTGGAGTGGGGGACAGGGGTATGAAAAACTGTTTTTT. Translated: CAWSGGQGYEKLFF.

V gene TRBV30 combines with J gene TRBJ2-7; no firm D call. Per germline, CDR1 GTSNPN and CDR2 SVGIG (reference sequence). V was trimmed by 2 bases and J by 6 bases, leaving 17 bases between them. This CDR3 region has 14 residues. The CDR3 region has the DNA TGTGCCTGGAGTCTTATGTCCACTCGCCTCGAGCAGTACTTC. This sequence encodes CAWSLMSTRLEQYF.

The chain recombines TRBV6-5 with TRBJ2-7; 7 nucleotides align to TRBD1. The CDR3 has 13 residues. V trimming: 3 bases; J trimming: 3 bases; junction bases outside the gene matches: 2. Per the germline V gene, CDR1 is MNHEY and CDR2 is SVGAGI. Here the CDR3 DNA reads TGTGCCAGCAGTTATGGGACAGACTACGAGCAGTACTTC. Residues: CASSYGTDYEQYF.

This clone was counted once. The chain combines TRBV6-5 with TRBJ1-2; 7 nucleotides agree with TRBD1. Germline V gene data show CDR1 as MNHEY and CDR2 as SVGAGI. The CDR3 has 14 amino acids. V shed 8 bases and J 4 bases; nucleotides not matched to a gene: 10. DNA for the CDR3: TGTGCCAGCCCGGGTCCCGGGACAGTCTATGGCTACACCTTC. This sequence encodes CASPGPGTVYGYTF.